These 10 T cell receptor beta chains originate from one sample sequenced in a study of post-analysis software for immune sequencing data. Study-level findings and limits: Elevated frequency relative to controls characterized 4 or 5 TRBV segments in patients, TRBV5-6, TRBV5-1 and TRBV20-1 among them.

For these TCRs, the target antigens are not known. Incorporated into the TCR beta cDNA libraries were unique molecular identifiers, which served to reduce PCR and sequencing biases. Via MiXCR, TCRdb re-called the PCR reads, giving one row per CDR3 protein. There are about 770,000 distinct CDR3 sequences in the sample; 46% occur only once, and over 4.5% lies in the top ten. The sequenced sample consisted of blood. These receptors were collected from a girl between 5 and 17 years old with multiple sclerosis.

The chain employs TRBV20-1 and TRBJ2-7, with 9 bases fitting TRBD2. The CDR3 covers 15 residues. The trim removed 5 bases at V and 2 bases at J, leaving 10 bases unmatched. In germline, CDR1 is DFQATT, CDR2 SNEGSKA (reference sequence). CDR3 DNA: TGCAGTGCTTCCGATCCGGCGGGAGGGCCCTACGAGCAGTACTTC. The encoded protein is CSASDPAGGPYEQYF.

The V and J genes are TRBV2 and TRBJ2-2; 10 nucleotides line up with TRBD1. J gave up 5 bases and V 0 bases, and 0 bases lay outside the gene matches. CDR1 and CDR2 from the germline V gene are SNHLY and FYNNEI. The CDR3 loop spans 15 amino acids. The CDR3 nucleotides read TGTGCCAGCAGTGAAGCGGGACAGGGGACCGGGGAGCTGTTTTTT. It is translated as CASSEAGQGTGELFF.

This clonotype was counted a single time. The chain employs TRBV4-1 and TRBJ2-4; no clear D gene. The CDR3 contains 13 residues. Trimming pared 1 base from V and 7 bases from J, leaving 8 bases between. Germline CDR1 is MGHRA and CDR2 is YSYEKL. CDR3 sequence reads: CASSQGLGNIQYF. The CDR3 nucleotides read TGCGCCAGCAGCCAAGGATTGGGGAACATTCAGTACTTC.

The CDR3 protein is CSVQRTGANEKLFF. Here the CDR3 DNA reads TGCAGCGTTCAAAGGACAGGGGCTAATGAAAAACTGTTTTTT. The chain recombines TRBV29-1 with TRBJ1-4; TRBD1 agrees at 9 bases. Germline CDR1 SQVTM, CDR2 ANQGSEA. This CDR3 comprises 14 residues. The J segment lost 3 bases and the V segment lost 5 bases, leaving 4 bases of the junction unmatched. Drawing the rest from reference TRBV29-1 and TRBJ1-4, the complete variable domain is SAVISQKPSRDICQRGTSLTIQCQVDSQVTMMFWYRQQPGQSLTLIATANQGSEATYESGFVIDKFPISRPNLTFSTLTVSNMSPEDSSIYLCSVQRTGANEKLFFGSGTQLSVL.

This clonotype was picked up a small number of times. The CDR3 coding sequence is TGTGCCAGCAGTTCAACAGGGGGAGAAGAAAAACTGTTTTTT. This sequence encodes CASSSTGGEEKLFF. The chain combines TRBV6-2 or TRBV6-3 with TRBJ1-4, with 8 bases lining up with TRBD1. The CDR3 contains 14 residues. Germline CDR1 and CDR2: MNHEY and SVGEGT. After removal of 4 bases from V and 8 bases from J, the junction contained 6 bases not matched to a gene.

The chain combines TRBV10-3 with TRBJ2-4; possibly TRBD2 for D (7 bases). The end of the DNA aligns better with TRBJ2-7, so the J call may be wrong. The CDR3 extends over 15 amino acids. Per germline, CDR1 ENHRY and CDR2 SYGVKD. The CDR3 region is CAISERGGFDYEQYF. The CDR3 bases are TGTGCCATCAGTGAGAGGGGGGGCTTTGATTACGAGCAGTACTTC.

The CDR3 DNA sequence: TGTGCCAGCAGCTTAAATCGAGGGCAGGGAAACTCACCCCTCCACTTT. This translates into CASSLNRGQGNSPLHF. The chain links TRBV5-6 to TRBJ1-6, with a weak D call TRBD1 (5 bases). Trimming removed 2 bases from V and 10 bases from J, with 19 bases in between. Germline-derived CDR1 and CDR2 are SGHDT and YYEEEE. The CDR3 contains 16 residues.

This chain joins TRBV29-1 and TRBJ2-1; D is unresolved. The CDR3 loop spans 12 amino acids. The germline V gene encodes CDR1 SQVTM and CDR2 ANQGSEA. V dropped 4 bases and J dropped 6 bases, with 10 bases sitting between them. The chain's CDR3 is CSVAGGPNEQFF. The CDR3 bases are TGCAGCGTTGCTGGTGGACCCAATGAGCAGTTCTTC.

The V call is TRBV9, the J call TRBJ2-7; D unclear. V lost 0 bases and J lost 3, with 10 bases in between. Germline CDR1 SGDLS, CDR2 YYNGEE. CDR3 length equals 14 residues. CDR3 sequence (DNA): TGTGCCAGCAGCGTAGGAGACACTTACTACGAGCAGTACTTC. Protein sequence: CASSVGDTYYEQYF. Variable domain in full (rest from reference TRBV9 and TRBJ2-7): DSGVTQTPKHLITATGQRVTLRCSPRSGDLSVYWYQQSLDQGLQFLIQYYNGEERAKGNILERFSAQQFPDLHSELNLSSLELGDSALYFCASSVGDTYYEQYFGPGTRLTVT.

The chain recombines TRBV9 with TRBJ1-1; D not resolved. The CDR3 is 13 residues long. Germline loops: CDR1 SGDLS, CDR2 YYNGEE. Trimming stripped 1 base from V and 7 bases from J, with 11 bases between. CDR3 amino acids: CASSVHQEGEAFF. CDR3 coding DNA: TGTGCCAGCAGCGTACACCAGGAGGGTGAAGCTTTCTTT.